A selection of T cell receptor beta chains follows, all from one sample in a study of T-cell reconstitution after alpha-beta-depleted transplantation in children. A single record per CDR3 protein comes from TCRdb applying MiXCR to the PCR reads. The sample lists hundreds of thousands of distinct CDR3 sequences, around 13% occurring once. Sequenced here: PBMCs, sampled before TCRalphabeta/CD19-depleted stem cell transplant. The receptor source for this set is a girl aged 2 to 9 with congenital amegakaryocytic thrombocytopenia, due to receive a stem cell transplant. The CDR3 runs from the conserved cysteine through the conserved F or W. D genes are given only for firm matches. Some rows have no size entry. The others give once, few or many, or a class for an expanded clone.

cdr3_aa	cdr3_nt	v_call	d_call	j_call	clone_size
CASMLLSGANVLTF	TGCGCCAGCATGCTTCTTTCCGGGGCCAACGTCCTGACTTTC	TRBV5-1	NA	TRBJ2-6	few
CASRNRGNEQFF	TGTGCCAGCAGGAATCGGGGAAATGAGCAGTTCTTC	TRBV6-6	NA	TRBJ2-1	many
CASSYLGDRESNQPQHF	TGTGCCAGCAGTTACTTGGGTGACAGGGAGAGCAATCAGCCCCAGCATTTT	TRBV6-5	TRBD1	TRBJ1-5	few
CSATGTGAGEQYF	TGCAGTGCTACCGGGACAGGGGCAGGCGAGCAGTACTTC	TRBV20-1	TRBD1	TRBJ2-7	NA
CASSLTQGFTEAFF	TGTGCCAGCAGCCTAACACAGGGATTCACTGAAGCTTTCTTT	TRBV12-3/TRBV12-4	NA	TRBJ1-1	NA
CASSLHRTLETNSPLHF	TGTGCCAGCAGCCTCCATCGGACACTCGAGACGAATTCACCCCTCCACTTT	TRBV7-6	NA	TRBJ1-6	few
CASSLLGPTGETQYF	TGTGCCAGCAGTCTCCTCGGACCCACCGGGGAGACCCAGTACTTC	TRBV27	NA	TRBJ2-5	NA
CSASEGITDTQYF	TGCAGTGCTAGCGAGGGAATCACAGATACGCAGTATTTT	TRBV20-1	NA	TRBJ2-3	many
CASSHDAGYEQYF	TGTGCCAGCAGTCACGACGCGGGTTACGAGCAGTACTTC	TRBV6-4	NA	TRBJ2-7	many
CASRYEGSEQFF	TGTGCCAGCAGATACGAGGGAAGTGAGCAGTTCTTC	TRBV2	NA	TRBJ2-1	few
CASSPGQGLLTDTQYF	TGCGCCAGCAGCCCAGGACAGGGGCTACTTACAGATACGCAGTATTTT	TRBV5-1	TRBD1	TRBJ2-3	many
CSVERDRIQETQYF	TGCAGCGTTGAGAGAGACAGGATCCAAGAGACCCAGTACTTC	TRBV29-1	NA	TRBJ2-5	NA
CASSQLAGRNTDTQYF	TGCGCCAGCAGCCAACTAGCGGGACGAAACACAGATACGCAGTATTTT	TRBV4-1	TRBD2	TRBJ2-3	NA
CSARDFEAGSLGTGELFF	TGCAGTGCTAGAGATTTCGAAGCGGGAAGTCTGGGTACCGGGGAGCTGTTTTTT	TRBV20-1	TRBD2	TRBJ2-2	many
CSDTGVVGYTF	TGCAGCGATACAGGTGTAGTCGGCTACACCTTC	TRBV29-1	NA	TRBJ1-2	many
CASSTGQPIGGELFF	TGCGCCAGCAGCACGGGACAGCCCATAGGAGGGGAGCTGTTTTTT	TRBV5-1	TRBD1	TRBJ2-2	NA
CSAHRSGANVLTF	TGCAGTGCTCATAGGTCTGGGGCCAACGTCCTGACTTTC	TRBV20-1	NA	TRBJ2-6	many
CASSWGLAGGLTDTQYF	TGTGCCAGCAGTTGGGGACTAGCGGGAGGGCTCACAGATACGCAGTATTTT	TRBV12-3/TRBV12-4	TRBD2	TRBJ2-3	NA
CASSTTGYQETQYF	TGCGCCAGCAGCACGACAGGGTACCAAGAGACCCAGTACTTC	TRBV5-1	TRBD1	TRBJ2-5	NA
CASSFSGLVFDTQYF	TGTGCCAGCAGTTTTTCGGGACTAGTCTTCGATACGCAGTATTTT	TRBV12-3/TRBV12-4	TRBD2	TRBJ2-3	many
CSVTTSGRANEQYF	TGCAGCGTCACCACTAGCGGGAGGGCCAACGAGCAGTACTTC	TRBV29-1	TRBD2	TRBJ2-7	many
CSASGGPNQPQHF	TGCAGTGCTAGCGGAGGACCCAATCAGCCCCAGCATTTT	TRBV20-1	NA	TRBJ1-5	few
CASSRTAGTGELFF	TGTGCCAGCAGCAGGACAGCCGGAACCGGGGAGCTGTTTTTT	TRBV12-3/TRBV12-4	NA	TRBJ2-2	many
CAWNHGTTLGGYTF	TGTGCCTGGAACCATGGGACAACGCTGGGCGGCTACACCTTC	TRBV30	NA	TRBJ1-2	NA
CSVTTSGAKNIQYF	TGCAGCGTTACAACCAGCGGAGCCAAAAACATTCAGTACTTC	TRBV29-1	NA	TRBJ2-4	NA
CSARDLGGLPGDTQYF	TGCAGTGCTAGAGATTTGGGGGGACTCCCTGGAGATACGCAGTATTTT	TRBV20-1	NA	TRBJ2-3	many
CASSLGPGRRTNEKLFF	TGTGCCAGCAGCTTAGGTCCAGGTCGGAGAACTAATGAAAAACTGTTTTTT	TRBV7-9	NA	TRBJ1-4	NA
CASSLEVGVSATEAFF	TGCGCCAGCAGCTTGGAGGTAGGGGTCTCGGCCACTGAAGCTTTCTTT	TRBV5-1	NA	TRBJ1-1	NA
CASSIGHAEQFF	TGTGCCAGTAGTATCGGTCACGCGGAGCAGTTCTTC	TRBV19	NA	TRBJ2-1	many
CASSQDNVLGEGGPGDTQYF	TGCGCCAGCAGCCAAGATAATGTTCTTGGTGAGGGAGGGCCCGGAGATACGCAGTATTTT	TRBV4-1	TRBD2	TRBJ2-3	many